A selection of T cell receptor beta chains follows, all from one sample in a study of beta chain features in type 1 diabetes. Profiled with immunoSEQ multiplex PCR; TCRdb holds only in-frame clones, not every one. The repertoire includes 250,000 to 350,000 clones, 14% of them detected once, and approximately 7% sits in the top ten. Sequencing was performed on central memory CD4+ T cells from blood. These receptors originate from a man aged 30-40 years in good health. CDR3s leave out the opening cysteine and the closing phenylalanine or tryptophan. Each record gives: J gene, clone size, V gene, CDR3 protein. Only part of the rows carry a size: once, few, many, or a class if the clone is expanded.

>TRBJ2-1|.|TRBV7-2
ASSPRLAGGREQF
>TRBJ2-3|many|TRBV28
ASSERSDTQY
>TRBJ2-2|.|TRBV5-4
ASSGEGRAGELF
>TRBJ1-6|many|TRBV2
ASSEDADSYNSPLH
>TRBJ2-5|.|TRBV5-1
ASSSDGQQETQY
>TRBJ2-3|.|TRBV5-1
ASIGWGTDTQY
>TRBJ2-3|few|TRBV5-6
ASSSGPRSPDTQY
>TRBJ1-2|.|TRBV28
ASSYSRRYGYT
>TRBJ2-1|.|TRBV12-5
ASGFTSALGSYNEQF
>TRBJ1-6|few|TRBV2
AVGQGQSPLH
>TRBJ2-1|.|TRBV5-1
ASSLKESPYNEQF
>TRBJ1-2|.|TRBV27
ASSLGQADNYGYT
>TRBJ2-4|few|TRBV5-1
ASSLVGGSKNIQY
>TRBJ1-1|.|TRBV14
ASSQEAGTEAF
>TRBJ1-1|.|TRBV6-5
ASSYSKGLGEAF
>TRBJ2-2|few|TRBV7-6
ASSLAGELF
>TRBJ2-6|.|TRBV9
ASSVGTVGSGANVLT
>TRBJ2-5|many|TRBV9
ASSVYHRAETQY
>TRBJ1-5|few|TRBV15
ATSRKDGFNQPQH
>TRBJ1-1|few|TRBV5-1
ASSLVGGMNTEAF
>TRBJ2-3|.|TRBV11-3
ASSLHTDTQY
>TRBJ2-5|.|TRBV5-6
ASSLAGLWGLQPGTQY
>TRBJ2-3|few|TRBV7-2
ASSPIGGGVDTQY
>TRBJ2-2|.|TRBV11-3
ASSTRGLAGTGELF
>TRBJ2-5|.|TRBV5-4
ASSLAAGEKTQY
>TRBJ2-1|few|TRBV7-8
ASSLPRDQF
>TRBJ2-3|.|TRBV7-2
ASGPTSLERADTQY
>TRBJ2-6|many|TRBV5-4
ASSLKLGGIGANVLT
>TRBJ2-3|.|TRBV7-2
ASSFGPTDTQY
>TRBJ2-7|many|TRBV19
ASSIRDSYYEQY
>TRBJ1-2|few|TRBV7-3
ASSQAATDYGYT
>TRBJ2-4|.|TRBV29-1
SVLVLGTGVDIQY
>TRBJ1-1|few|TRBV6-1
ASSSGQAARSF
>TRBJ2-4|.|TRBV19
ASSKALAGGKNIQY
>TRBJ1-1|few|TRBV18
ASSPGEINTEAF
>TRBJ2-2|.|TRBV7-2
ASSFRGRSGELF
>TRBJ2-3|.|TRBV6-1
ASSQTGADTQY
>TRBJ1-3|.|TRBV2
ASSRDRGLSGNTIY
>TRBJ1-3|.|TRBV7-2
ASSLDAVIRTENTIY
>TRBJ1-5|.|TRBV11-2
ASSQQGTLVQPQH
>TRBJ1-2|.|TRBV29-1
SVLQGANYGYT
>TRBJ1-5|.|TRBV21-1
ASSRGGDRNQPQH